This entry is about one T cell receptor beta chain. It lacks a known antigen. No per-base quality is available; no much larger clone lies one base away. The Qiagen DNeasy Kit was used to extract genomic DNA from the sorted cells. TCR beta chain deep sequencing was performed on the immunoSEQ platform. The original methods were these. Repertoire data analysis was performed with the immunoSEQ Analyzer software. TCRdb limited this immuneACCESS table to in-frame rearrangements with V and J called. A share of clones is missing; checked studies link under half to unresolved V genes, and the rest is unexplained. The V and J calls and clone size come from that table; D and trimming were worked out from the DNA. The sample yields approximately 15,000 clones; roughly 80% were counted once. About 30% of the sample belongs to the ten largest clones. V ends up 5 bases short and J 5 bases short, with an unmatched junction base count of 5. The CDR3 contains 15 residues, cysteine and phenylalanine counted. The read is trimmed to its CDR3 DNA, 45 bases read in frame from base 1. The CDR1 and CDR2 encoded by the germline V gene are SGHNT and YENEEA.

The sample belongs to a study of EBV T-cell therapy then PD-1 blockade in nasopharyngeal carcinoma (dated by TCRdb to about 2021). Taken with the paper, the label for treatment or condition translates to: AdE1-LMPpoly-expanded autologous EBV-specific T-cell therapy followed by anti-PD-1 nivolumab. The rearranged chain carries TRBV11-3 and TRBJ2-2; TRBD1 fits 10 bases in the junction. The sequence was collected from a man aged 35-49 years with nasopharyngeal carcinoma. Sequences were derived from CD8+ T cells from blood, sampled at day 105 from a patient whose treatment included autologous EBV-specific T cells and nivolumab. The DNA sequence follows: TGTGCCAGCAGCCGCCGGGACAGGGGTACCGGGGAGCTGTTTTTT. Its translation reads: CASSRRDRGTGELFF.